A single sample is the source of the 18 T cell receptor beta chains below, sequenced in a study of blood T cell repertoires in COVID-19. Libraries were prepared by immunoSEQ multiplex PCR; TCRdb keeps only in-frame clonotypes and omits some of them. Of about 110,000 clones listed, around 80% are singletons. Sequencing was carried out using peripheral blood. Receptors originate from a woman aged 80 or over with acute or convalescent COVID-19.

This clone was detected a few times. The chain carries TRBV4-2 and TRBJ1-5; 9 bases are a match to TRBD1. The CDR3 spans 16 residues. From germline, CDR1 is LGHNA and CDR2 YNFKEQ. Trimming took 5 bases from V and 3 from J; bases not matched to a gene: 8. CDR3 protein: CASSATGGGLNQPQHF. In DNA, the CDR3 is TGTGCCAGCAGCGCAACAGGGGGCGGGCTCAATCAGCCCCAGCATTTT.

The genes are TRBV30 and TRBJ2-1; D uncertain. The CDR3 totals 11 residues. The germline gives CDR1 GTSNPN, CDR2 SVGIG (reference sequence). Trimming left V 1 base short and J 4 bases short, with 2 bases between. The CDR3 is CAWSAYNEQFF. The CDR3 DNA is TGTGCCTGGAGTGCATACAATGAGCAGTTCTTC.

V gene TRBV6-5 combines with J gene TRBJ2-1, with TRBD1 identical over 7 bases. Germline CDR1 is MNHEY and CDR2 is SVGAGI. J gave up 4 bases and V 8 bases, and 8 bases lay outside the gene matches. This CDR3 comprises 14 residues. The CDR3 DNA sequence: TGTGCCAGCTTAAGACAGGGACGGTACAATGAGCAGTTCTTC. It encodes CASLRQGRYNEQFF.

This chain uses TRBV4-1 with TRBJ1-2; no reliable D call. The CDR3 is 16 residues long. The V and J ends lost 0 bases and 2 bases respectively, with 13 bases between them. Germline CDR1 and CDR2: MGHRA and YSYEKL. The CDR3 is CASSQDNKRRNYGYTF. CDR3 in DNA: TGCGCCAGCAGCCAAGATAATAAGAGGCGGAACTATGGCTACACCTTC.

A few counts support this clone. V gene TRBV30 combines with J gene TRBJ1-6, with 7 bases that match TRBD1. CDR3 size: 13 residues. Germline V gives CDR1 GTSNPN, CDR2 SVGIG (reference sequence). V trimming: 3 bases; J trimming: 4 bases; junction bases outside the gene matches: 0. Written as DNA, the CDR3 is TGTGCCTGGAGGGGACAGTATAATTCACCCCTCCACTTT. Translation gives CAWRGQYNSPLHF.

This sequence joins TRBV29-1 and TRBJ1-1; D is possibly TRBD1 (5 bases). Trimming cost V 4 bases and J 5 bases, with 14 bases left between them. Germline CDR1 SQVTM, CDR2 ANQGSEA. The CDR3 has 13 amino acids. Written as DNA, the CDR3 is TGCAGCGTTGTCGTACAGGAATTAACTGAAGCTTTCTTT. It translates to CSVVVQELTEAFF.

V usage is TRBV4-3 and J usage is TRBJ1-6; the D gene is possibly TRBD1 (6 bases). The CDR3 is made up of 16 amino acids. CDR1 is LGHNA and CDR2 is YSLEER in the germline V gene. V shed 0 bases and J shed 7 bases, with 13 bases lying between them. CDR3 region: CASSQEGGTNNSPLHF. Written as DNA, the CDR3 is TGCGCCAGCAGCCAAGAGGGGGGGACAAACAATTCACCCCTCCACTTT.

This chain links TRBV2 with TRBJ2-3; 10 bases align to TRBD1. This CDR3 has 15 amino acids. Germline values: CDR1 SNHLY, CDR2 FYNNEI. V was clipped by 4 bases and J by 4 bases; unmatched bases: 5. CDR3 sequence (DNA): TGTGCCAGCAGTGTGCGACAGGGGGCATCAGATACGCAGTATTTT. It is translated as CASSVRQGASDTQYF.

The chain uses TRBV28 and TRBJ2-1; 8 bases are a match to TRBD1. Unmatched junction bases numbered 5, after V lost 4 bases and J lost 3 bases. CDR1 is MDHEN and CDR2 is SYDVKM in the germline V gene. The CDR3 runs 15 residues. CDR3 in DNA: TGTGCCAGCAGTTCCAGACAGGGGTACTACAATGAGCAGTTCTTC. Amino acids: CASSSRQGYYNEQFF.

The V call is TRBV6-5, the J call TRBJ1-4, with D uncertain. CDR3 size: 14 residues. V lost 8 bases and J lost 7, with 17 bases in between. Per the germline V gene, CDR1 is MNHEY and CDR2 is SVGAGI. The CDR3 DNA is TGTGCCAGCCGGGAGGGCGGGTCCGGTGAAAAACTGTTTTTT. This codes for CASREGGSGEKLFF.

This chain links TRBV6-1 with TRBJ2-1; TRBD1 aligns across 9 bases. The CDR3 runs 16 residues. Germline trimming cut 2 bases from V and 5 bases from J; bases unmatched to any gene: 7. Germline loops: CDR1 MNHNS, CDR2 SASEGT. The CDR3 DNA follows: TGTGCCAGCAGTGAAAGGACAGGGGTCGCAAACAATGAGCAGTTCTTC. This translates into CASSERTGVANNEQFF.

V usage is TRBV29-1 and J usage is TRBJ2-7; 12 bases map to TRBD1. Germline V lookup: CDR1 SQVTM, CDR2 ANQGSEA. V shed 7 bases, J shed 4 bases, and the junction held 8 bases outside the gene matches. The CDR3 is made up of 14 amino acids. CDR3 region: CSAQPGQGAYEQYF. The CDR3 DNA reads TGCAGCGCCCAACCGGGACAGGGGGCTTACGAGCAGTACTTC.

Written as DNA, the CDR3 is TGTGCCAGCAGCCCGGGACTAGCGGGGGTTACCGGGGAGCTGTTTTTT. As protein: CASSPGLAGVTGELFF. The genes are TRBV14 and TRBJ2-2; 14 nucleotides line up with TRBD2. This CDR3 is 16 amino acids long. V lost 4 bases to trimming and J lost 5 bases; unmatched junction nucleotides: 3. Germline values: CDR1 SGHDN, CDR2 FVKESK.

The rearrangement uses TRBV18 and TRBJ1-2; 8 bases are shared with TRBD1. Germline V gene data show CDR1 as KGHSH and CDR2 as LQKENI. Trimming at V came to 4 bases and at J to 5 bases, leaving 6 bases not matched to a gene. This CDR3 comprises 14 residues. CDR3 loop: CASSQGQVGYGYTF. The CDR3 region has the DNA TGTGCCAGCTCACAGGGACAGGTCGGGTATGGCTACACCTTC.

The chain recombines TRBV30 with TRBJ2-7; D not resolved. Looked up from germline, CDR1 is GTSNPN and CDR2 is SVGIG (reference sequence). V was shortened by 3 bases and J by 2 bases, with 8 bases between the two germline ends. There are 12 residues in the CDR3. CDR3 nucleotide sequence: TGTGCCTGGAGGGCAGAAACCTACGAGCAGTACTTC. Translation gives CAWRAETYEQYF.

This clone was detected only a few times. The chain joins TRBV9 to TRBJ1-2, with 8 bases lining up with TRBD1. The CDR3 sequence is 13 residues long. Per the germline V gene, CDR1 is SGDLS and CDR2 is YYNGEE. V shed 4 bases and J 3 bases; nucleotides not matched to a gene: 2. DNA of the CDR3: TGTGCCAGCAGCACGGGACAGGACTATGGCTACACCTTC. It yields the protein CASSTGQDYGYTF.

The rearrangement links TRBV12-3 or TRBV12-4 to TRBJ1-2, with 7 bases matching TRBD1. J gave up 6 bases and V 3 bases, and 4 bases lay outside the gene matches. This CDR3 comprises 13 residues. The CDR3 bases are TGTGCCAGCAGTTTGCAGCAGGGGGATGGCTACACCTTC. Its translation: CASSLQQGDGYTF.

The CDR3 DNA follows: TGTGCCAGCAGGGGGGACAAGTACACCTTC. Its translation: CASRGDKYTF. The chain couples TRBV6-6 to TRBJ1-2; D is possibly TRBD1 (6 bases). The V gene's germline CDR1 is MNHNY and CDR2 SVGAGI (reference sequence). Trimming shortened V by 6 bases and J by 11 bases, and 10 bases separated the two germline ends. CDR3 size: 10 residues.